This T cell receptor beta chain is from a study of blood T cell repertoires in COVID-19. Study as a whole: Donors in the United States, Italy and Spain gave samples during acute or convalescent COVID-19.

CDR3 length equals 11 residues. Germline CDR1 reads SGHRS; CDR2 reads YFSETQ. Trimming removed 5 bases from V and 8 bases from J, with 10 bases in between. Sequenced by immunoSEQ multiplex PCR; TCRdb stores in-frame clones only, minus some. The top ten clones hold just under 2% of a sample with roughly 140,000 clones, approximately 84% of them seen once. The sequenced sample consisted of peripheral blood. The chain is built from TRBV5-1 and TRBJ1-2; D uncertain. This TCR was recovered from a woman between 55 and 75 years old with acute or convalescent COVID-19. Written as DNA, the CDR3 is TGCGCCAGCAGTGGGAGTATGGGCTACACCTTC. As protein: CASSGSMGYTF.